This T cell receptor (beta chain) emerged from a study of STAT3 mutations in large granular lymphocyte leukemia. Study summary: Roughly half of the longitudinally sequenced T-LGLL patients carried detectable canonical activating STAT3 mutations. More than half of T-LGLL patients received immunosuppressive therapy. Study results and limitations: All newly emerging clones after therapy were STAT3 wild type. At least one immunodominant TCR beta clonotype appeared in every T-cell large granular lymphocyte leukemia patient. In some patients, a small highly pathogenic clone possibly went undetected.

With regard to this clone: Its matching antigen is unknown.

Here immunoSEQ multiplex PCR was the method, and the copy in TCRdb shows in-frame clones only, minus some. Of over 25,000 clones listed, approximately 84% are singletons. Germline V gives CDR1 LGHNA, CDR2 YSLEER. The CDR3 spans 15 residues. V lost 1 base and J lost 7; bases outside the gene matches: 6. This rearrangement joins TRBV4-3 to TRBJ1-4; 7 nucleotides align to TRBD1. The clonotype originates from a man in his sixties with T-cell large granular lymphocyte leukemia. Some clones in this sample may be carry-over from other donors' samples. Sequencing was done on a sample of peripheral blood mononuclear cells. The CDR3 reads CASSQGQGDGEKLFF. The DNA of the CDR3 is TGCGCCAGCAGCCAAGGACAGGGTGACGGTGAAAAACTGTTTTTT.